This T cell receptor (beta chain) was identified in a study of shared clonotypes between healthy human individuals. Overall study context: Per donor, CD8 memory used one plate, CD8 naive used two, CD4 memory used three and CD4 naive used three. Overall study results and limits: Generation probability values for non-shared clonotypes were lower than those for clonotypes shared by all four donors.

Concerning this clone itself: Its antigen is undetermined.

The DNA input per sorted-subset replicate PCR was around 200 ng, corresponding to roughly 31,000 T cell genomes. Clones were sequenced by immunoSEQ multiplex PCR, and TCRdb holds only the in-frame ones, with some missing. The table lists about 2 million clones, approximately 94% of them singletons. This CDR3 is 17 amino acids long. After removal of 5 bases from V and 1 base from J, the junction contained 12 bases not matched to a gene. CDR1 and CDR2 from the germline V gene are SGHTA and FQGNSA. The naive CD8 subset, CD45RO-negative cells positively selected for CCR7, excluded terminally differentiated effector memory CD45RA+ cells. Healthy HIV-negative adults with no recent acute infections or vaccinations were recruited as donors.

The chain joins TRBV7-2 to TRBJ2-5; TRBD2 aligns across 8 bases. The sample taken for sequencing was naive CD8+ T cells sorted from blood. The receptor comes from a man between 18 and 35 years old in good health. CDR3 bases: TGTGCCAGCAGCCAAGGACCAGCGGGGGAATTCCAAGAGACCCAGTACTTC. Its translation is CASSQGPAGEFQETQYF.